This TCR beta chain was captured by sequencing in a study of CD8 T cells in ankylosing spondylitis. TCRdb re-called the 5' RACE reads with MiXCR, one entry per CDR3 protein. This table has more than 650,000 distinct CDR3 sequences, 12% appearing once. This clonotype was seen many times. Its antigen is unidentified. Study outcomes and limitations: Disease-linked clones reportedly showed significant enrichment in matched ankylosing spondylitis synovial fluid. In reactive arthritis synovial fluid and blood, some motif variants had been reported before. Apparently characteristic of ankylosing spondylitis blood was a TCR beta motif (about 8 highly homologous variants).

Germline loops: CDR1 SGHRS, CDR2 YFSETQ. V was pared by 6 bases and J by 6 bases, with 7 bases of the junction left unmatched. CDR3 size: 14 residues. Sequencing used blood, either unsorted or a sorted T cell fraction (not recorded which). The origin of this receptor is a male donor with ankylosing spondylitis. The chain has TRBV5-1 and TRBJ2-2, with TRBD1 matching over 8 bases. The CDR3 region is CASTNDRGPGELFF. CDR3 coding DNA: TGCGCCAGCACCAATGACAGGGGACCCGGGGAGCTGTTTTTT.